A single sample is the source of the 24 T cell receptor beta chains below, sequenced in a study of identical twins. A single record per CDR3 protein comes from TCRdb applying MiXCR to the 5' RACE reads. The sample yields 400,000 to 550,000 distinct CDR3 sequences, 22% seen once. These data were also filed under a second study, of T cells expressing NK-cell markers.

Sample: CD4+ T cells sorted from blood. These receptors were taken from a woman younger than 35 in good health.

This clonotype showed up many times. The chain uses TRBV20-1 and TRBJ2-7; a weak D match, TRBD1 (5 bases). The CDR3 length is 13 residues. Germline CDR1 and CDR2: DFQATT and SNEGSKA (reference sequence). The ends were cut back, 8 bases at V and 2 bases at J, with 16 bases in the middle. This CDR3 reads CSTGSFRTYEQYF. The CDR3 nucleotides are TGCAGTACAGGAAGCTTTCGGACCTACGAGCAGTACTTC.

The chain is built from TRBV28 and TRBJ2-5, with 7 positions matching TRBD2. This CDR3 is 13 amino acids long. CDR1 is MDHEN and CDR2 is SYDVKM in the germline V gene. V shed 8 bases and J 4 bases; nucleotides not matched to a gene: 7. The CDR3 sequence: CASARGVGETQYF. The DNA of the CDR3 is TGTGCCAGCGCTCGGGGGGTAGGAGAGACCCAGTACTTC.

The J gene is TRBJ2-1, the V gene TRBV10-3; perhaps TRBD1 as D (6 bases). Germline assignment: CDR1 ENHRY and CDR2 SYGVKD. The V and J ends lost 5 bases and 0 bases respectively, with 11 bases between them. The CDR3 is 15 amino acids. The CDR3 loop reads CAISSDRSSYNEQFF. The CDR3, as DNA: TGTGCCATCAGTTCCGACAGGAGCTCCTACAATGAGCAGTTCTTC.

V gene TRBV5-1 combines with J gene TRBJ2-2; D assignment may be TRBD1 or TRBD2 (6 bases each). Germline V gene sequence: CDR1 SGHRS, CDR2 YFSETQ. V was pared by 4 bases and J by 1 base, with 14 bases between. This CDR3 spans 16 amino acids. As DNA, the CDR3 is TGCGCCAGCAGCCCGCAGGGGCGGGGGAACACCGGGGAGCTGTTTTTT. This sequence encodes CASSPQGRGNTGELFF.

The chain is built from TRBV5-5 and TRBJ2-3, with TRBD2 identical over 10 bases. CDR1 SGHKS and CDR2 YYEKEE come from the germline V gene (reference sequence). After removal of 7 bases from V and 3 bases from J, the junction contained 2 bases not matched to a gene. This CDR3 spans 13 amino acids. The CDR3 is CASASGSTDTQYF. The CDR3 DNA reads TGTGCCAGCGCTAGCGGGAGTACAGATACGCAGTATTTT.

The table lists this clonotype with a few counts. J is TRBJ1-5 and V is TRBV9; D not resolved. V lost 4 bases to trimming and J lost 9 bases, with 11 bases between them. Germline CDR1 and CDR2: SGDLS and YYNGEE. The CDR3 is 12 residues long. CDR3 sequence: CASSRQSGPQHF. The DNA of the CDR3 is TGTGCCAGCAGCCGACAATCCGGGCCCCAGCATTTT.

V and J are TRBV6-2 or TRBV6-3 and TRBJ1-1; D is perhaps TRBD1 (5 bases). In germline, CDR1 is MNHEY, CDR2 SVGEGT. With 2 bases removed from V and 1 base from J, the gap between germline ends came to 14 bases. This CDR3 is 16 amino acids long. DNA of the CDR3: TGTGCCAGCAGTTACCCAGGGACTGCAAAGAACACTGAAGCTTTCTTT. This translates into CASSYPGTAKNTEAFF.

The gene calls are TRBV4-1 and TRBJ2-3; 9 positions match TRBD1. V lost 1 base and J lost 11; bases outside the gene matches: 13. CDR1 and CDR2 (germline): MGHRA, YSYEKL. The length of the CDR3 is 16 residues. CDR3 DNA: TGCGCCAGCAGCCAAGTGGAGACAGGGGGGACCCGAGGGCAGTATTTT. This codes for CASSQVETGGTRGQYF.

The rearrangement uses TRBV4-3 and TRBJ2-7; 10 nucleotides match TRBD1. Trimming cost V 2 bases and J 7 bases; bases outside gene matches: 11. In germline, CDR1 is LGHNA, CDR2 YSLEER. This CDR3 contains 16 residues. In DNA, the CDR3 is TGCGCCAGCAGCCAACTGGTGGGACAGGGGAATTATGAGCAGTACTTC. Residues: CASSQLVGQGNYEQYF.

The V call is TRBV12-3 or TRBV12-4, the J call TRBJ2-1, with no clear D. The ends were cut back, 6 bases at V and 8 bases at J, with 23 bases in the middle. This CDR3 comprises 16 residues. The CDR3 nucleotides read TGTGCCAGCAGCAAATCTTTAGAATCGTCGGGCCATGAGCAGTTCTTC. Its translation is CASSKSLESSGHEQFF.

This clonotype has at least ten counts. The rearrangement links TRBV7-2 to TRBJ1-2; D is uncertain. Trimming stripped 5 bases from V and 4 bases from J, with 8 bases between. Per germline, CDR1 SGHTA and CDR2 FQGNSA. This CDR3 is 12 amino acids long. The CDR3 spells CASSPNTYGYTF. CDR3 nucleotides: TGTGCCAGCAGCCCCAACACCTATGGCTACACCTTC.

This chain links TRBV25-1 with TRBJ2-1; 7 bases are a match to TRBD1. V was clipped by 1 base and J by 5 bases; unmatched bases: 5. This CDR3 comprises 15 residues. Per the germline V gene, CDR1 is MGHDK and CDR2 is SYGVNS. The CDR3 DNA reads TGTGCCAGCAGTGAATTTTGGACAGGCGACAATGAGCAGTTCTTC. Amino acids: CASSEFWTGDNEQFF. Using reference TRBV25-1 and TRBJ2-1 for the parts outside the CDR3, the full variable domain is EADIYQTPRYLVIGTGKKITLECSQTMGHDKMYWYQQDPGMELHLIHYSYGVNSTEKGDLSSESTVSRIRTEHFPLTLESARPSHTSQYLCASSEFWTGDNEQFFGPGTRLTVL.

CDR3 bases: TGTGCCAGCAGTTACAGGGCCACGCGGGCAGATACGCAGTATTTT. This sequence encodes CASSYRATRADTQYF. The genes are TRBV6-2 or TRBV6-3 and TRBJ2-3; TRBD2 is a possible D gene (5 bases). CDR1 and CDR2 (germline): MNHEY, SVGEGT. The CDR3 spans 15 residues. The ends were cut back, 2 bases at V and 4 bases at J, with 13 bases in the middle.

The V and J genes are TRBV20-1 and TRBJ2-3, with 7 positions matching TRBD2. V lost 6 bases and J lost 8; bases outside the gene matches: 2. The germline gives CDR1 DFQATT, CDR2 SNEGSKA (reference sequence). The CDR3 contains 10 residues. The CDR3 region has the DNA TGCAGTGCATGGGGGGGTACGCAGTATTTT. Translation: CSAWGGTQYF.

This clonotype showed up many times. V is TRBV20-1 and J is TRBJ1-1, with 7 nucleotides matching TRBD1. The germline CDR1 and CDR2 sequences are DFQATT and SNEGSKA (reference sequence). The CDR3 runs 15 residues. Trimming took 5 bases from V and 2 from J; bases not matched to a gene: 11. The CDR3 DNA follows: TGCAGTGCTCCCAGGTGGGACAGCATTAACACTGAAGCTTTCTTT. As protein: CSAPRWDSINTEAFF.

The V call is TRBV15, the J call TRBJ2-1; no clear D. Germline V gene lookup returns CDR1 LNHNV and CDR2 YYDKDF (reference sequence). The CDR3 is 16 residues long. The ends were cut back, 5 bases at V and 2 bases at J, with 16 bases in the middle. The CDR3 nucleotides read TGTGCCACCAGCTCACTAACCGGCCGGACCTACAATGAGCAGTTCTTC. It specifies CATSSLTGRTYNEQFF.

In its sample, this clonotype was seen a few times. CDR3 DNA sequence: TGTGCCAGCTCCCCGACTGTCCCGGGACAGGGATCGGAGGTCTATGGCTACACCTTC. Amino acids: CASSPTVPGQGSEVYGYTF. The gene calls are TRBV18 and TRBJ1-2, with TRBD1 matching over 9 bases. This CDR3 is 19 amino acids long. Germline assignment: CDR1 KGHSH and CDR2 LQKENI. J was trimmed by 4 bases and V by 6 bases; bases with no gene match: 21.

The rearrangement joins TRBV2 to TRBJ2-7; D is unresolved. Germline values: CDR1 SNHLY, CDR2 FYNNEI. The CDR3 extends over 13 amino acids. Trimming left V 3 bases short and J 4 bases short, with 10 bases between. The CDR3 DNA is TGTGCCAGCAGTGATGGGGTAACGTACGAGCAGTACTTC. Protein: CASSDGVTYEQYF.

The chain combines TRBV5-1 with TRBJ2-7; 8 bases are a match to TRBD2. Germline CDR1 reads SGHRS; CDR2 reads YFSETQ. The CDR3 has 15 residues. With V trimmed by 0 bases and J by 6 bases, 8 bases remained unmatched. CDR3 coding DNA: TGCGCCAGCAGCTTGGACGGCGGGACTAGTAGCGAGCAGTACTTC. As protein: CASSLDGGTSSEQYF.

This clonotype was counted between two and nine times. V gene TRBV20-1 combines with J gene TRBJ2-3, with D unresolved. The CDR3 sequence is 18 residues long. Trimming cost V 6 bases and J 4 bases, with 29 bases left between them. CDR1 DFQATT and CDR2 SNEGSKA come from the germline V gene (reference sequence). This CDR3 is CSADGVDLYSPVADTQYF. The CDR3, as DNA: TGCAGTGCGGACGGAGTGGACCTTTACTCCCCCGTCGCAGATACGCAGTATTTT.

In this sample, this clonotype turned up many times. The V call is TRBV10-3, the J call TRBJ2-4, with D unclear. This CDR3 has 15 residues. CDR1 and CDR2 from the germline V gene are ENHRY and SYGVKD. V lost 3 bases and J 9 bases, leaving 18 bases between the germline ends. CDR3 in amino acids: CAISDPTRRGGIQYF. CDR3 in DNA: TGTGCCATCAGTGACCCTACAAGGCGCGGTGGCATTCAGTACTTC.

This clonotype was recorded a few times. The J gene is TRBJ2-1, the V gene TRBV29-1; D possibly corresponds to TRBD2 (5 bases). The CDR3 has 15 amino acids. V shed 7 bases and J shed 0 bases, with 16 bases lying between them. Germline CDR1 is SQVTM and CDR2 is ANQGSEA. CDR3 residues: CSAEGGRTSYNEQFF. The CDR3 DNA reads TGCAGCGCCGAGGGTGGCCGGACCTCCTACAATGAGCAGTTCTTC.

In this sample, this clonotype turned up a few times. This chain joins TRBV20-1 and TRBJ2-3; D remains ambiguous. V lost 5 bases and J lost 0, with 12 bases in between. Germline CDR1 DFQATT, CDR2 SNEGSKA (reference sequence). The CDR3 sequence is 14 residues long. The CDR3 here is CSASTQTSTDTQYF. The CDR3, as DNA: TGCAGTGCTTCGACCCAGACTAGCACAGATACGCAGTATTTT.

This chain uses TRBV6-1 with TRBJ2-3; 8 bases line up with TRBD1. Germline V CDR1 and CDR2: MNHNS, SASEGT. This CDR3 has 14 amino acids. Germline trimming cut 6 bases from V and 2 bases from J; bases unmatched to any gene: 4. CDR3 amino acids: CASRRQGTTDTQYF. CDR3 nucleotide sequence: TGTGCCAGCAGGAGACAGGGGACCACAGATACGCAGTATTTT.